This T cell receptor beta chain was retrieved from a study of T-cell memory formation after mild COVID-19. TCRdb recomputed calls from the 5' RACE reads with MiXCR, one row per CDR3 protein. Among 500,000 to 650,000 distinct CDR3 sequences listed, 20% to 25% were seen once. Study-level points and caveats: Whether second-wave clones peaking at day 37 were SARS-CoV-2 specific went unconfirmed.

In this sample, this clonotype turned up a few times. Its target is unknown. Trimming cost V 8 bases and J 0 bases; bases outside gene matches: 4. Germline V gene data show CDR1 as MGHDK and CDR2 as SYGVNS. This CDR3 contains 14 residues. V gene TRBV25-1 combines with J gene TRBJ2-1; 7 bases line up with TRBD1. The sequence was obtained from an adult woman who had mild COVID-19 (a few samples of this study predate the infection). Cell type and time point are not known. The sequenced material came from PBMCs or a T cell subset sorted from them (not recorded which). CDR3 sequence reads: CASVGTASYNEQFF. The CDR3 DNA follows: TGTGCCAGCGTAGGGACAGCCTCCTACAATGAGCAGTTCTTC.